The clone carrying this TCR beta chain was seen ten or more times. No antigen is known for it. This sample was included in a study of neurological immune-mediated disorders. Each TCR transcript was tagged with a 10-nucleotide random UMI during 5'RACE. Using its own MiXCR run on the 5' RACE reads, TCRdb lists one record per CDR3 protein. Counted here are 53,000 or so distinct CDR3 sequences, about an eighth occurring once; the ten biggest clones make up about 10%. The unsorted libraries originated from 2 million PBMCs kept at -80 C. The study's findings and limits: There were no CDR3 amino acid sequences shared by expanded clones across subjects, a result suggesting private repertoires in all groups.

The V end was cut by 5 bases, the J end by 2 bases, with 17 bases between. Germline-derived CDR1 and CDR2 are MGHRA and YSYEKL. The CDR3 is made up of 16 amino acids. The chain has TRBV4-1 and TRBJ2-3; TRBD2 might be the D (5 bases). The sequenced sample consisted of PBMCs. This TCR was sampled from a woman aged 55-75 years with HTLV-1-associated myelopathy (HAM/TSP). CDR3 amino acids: CASSRSGAAHTDTQYF. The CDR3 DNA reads TGCGCCAGCAGCAGGTCTGGAGCGGCACACACAGATACGCAGTATTTT.